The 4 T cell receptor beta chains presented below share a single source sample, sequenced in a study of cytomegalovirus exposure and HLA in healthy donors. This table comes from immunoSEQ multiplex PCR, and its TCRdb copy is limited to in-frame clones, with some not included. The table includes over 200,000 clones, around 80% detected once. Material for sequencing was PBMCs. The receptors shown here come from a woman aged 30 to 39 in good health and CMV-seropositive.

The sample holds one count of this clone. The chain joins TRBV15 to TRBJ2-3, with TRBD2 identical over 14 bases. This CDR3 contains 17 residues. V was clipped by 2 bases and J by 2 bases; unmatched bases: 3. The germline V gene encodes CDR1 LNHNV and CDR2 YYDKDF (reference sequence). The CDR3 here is CATSRRLAGGNTDTQYF. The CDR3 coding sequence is TGTGCCACCAGCAGAAGACTAGCGGGAGGGAACACAGATACGCAGTATTTT.

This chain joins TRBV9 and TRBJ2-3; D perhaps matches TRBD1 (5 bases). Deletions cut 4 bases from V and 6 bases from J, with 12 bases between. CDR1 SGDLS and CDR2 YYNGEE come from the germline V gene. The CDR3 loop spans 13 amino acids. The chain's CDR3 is CASSTGPSDTQYF. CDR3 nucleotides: TGTGCCAGCAGCACAGGCCCCTCCGATACGCAGTATTTT.

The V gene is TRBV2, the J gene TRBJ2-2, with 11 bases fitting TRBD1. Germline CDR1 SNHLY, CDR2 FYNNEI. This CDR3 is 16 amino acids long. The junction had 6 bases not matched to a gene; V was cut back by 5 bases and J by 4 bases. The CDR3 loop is CASSFGQGAGTGELFF. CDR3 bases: TGTGCCAGCAGTTTTGGACAGGGGGCGGGCACCGGGGAGCTGTTTTTT.

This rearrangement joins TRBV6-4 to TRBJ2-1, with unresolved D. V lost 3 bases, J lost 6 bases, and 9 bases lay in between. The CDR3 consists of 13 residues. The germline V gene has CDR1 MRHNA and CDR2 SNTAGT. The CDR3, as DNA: TGTGCCAGCAGTGAACGGGCCGCCAATGAGCAGTTCTTC. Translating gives CASSERAANEQFF.